The sequence of this T cell receptor beta chain was determined in a study of radiotherapy plus CTLA-4 blockade in lung cancer. About the research overall: Among patients, approximately 17% showed objective responses, and roughly 30% had disease control.

Sequenced by immunoSEQ multiplex PCR; TCRdb stores in-frame clones only, minus some. The sample holds more than 40,000 clones, roughly 67% seen once. CDR1 is MNHEY and CDR2 is SVGAGI in the germline V gene. V lost 2 bases and J lost 4; bases outside the gene matches: 2. This CDR3 is 14 amino acids long. Study observations and caveats: The study found tumor-derived TCR clones expanded in blood after radiotherapy plus ipilimumab.

This clone was recorded once. Its target is unknown. The rearrangement joins TRBV6-5 to TRBJ2-5; 9 bases match TRBD1. The source of this sequence is a human donor with non-small cell lung cancer who had a partial response to radiotherapy plus ipilimumab. The material sequenced was peripheral blood, taken from a patient treated with radiotherapy plus ipilimumab. CDR3: CASSYGTGRETQYF. In DNA form, the CDR3 reads TGTGCCAGCAGTTACGGGACAGGGCGAGAGACCCAGTACTTC.